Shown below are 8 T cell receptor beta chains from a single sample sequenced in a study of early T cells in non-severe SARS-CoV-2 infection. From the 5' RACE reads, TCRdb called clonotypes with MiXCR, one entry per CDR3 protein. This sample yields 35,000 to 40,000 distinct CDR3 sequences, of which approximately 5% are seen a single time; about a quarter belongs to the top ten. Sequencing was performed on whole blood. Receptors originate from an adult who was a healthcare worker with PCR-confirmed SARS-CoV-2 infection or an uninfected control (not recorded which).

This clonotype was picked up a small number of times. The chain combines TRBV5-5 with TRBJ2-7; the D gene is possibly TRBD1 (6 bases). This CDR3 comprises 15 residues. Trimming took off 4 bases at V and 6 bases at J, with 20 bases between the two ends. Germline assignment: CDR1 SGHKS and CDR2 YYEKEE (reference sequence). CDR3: CASSHPSTGGVEQYF. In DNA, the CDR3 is TGTGCCAGCAGCCACCCATCGACAGGAGGAGTCGAGCAGTACTTC. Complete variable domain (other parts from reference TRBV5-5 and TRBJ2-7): DAGVTQSPTHLIKTRGQQVTLRCSPISGHKSVSWYQQVLGQGPQFIFQYYEKEERGRGNFPDRFSARQFPNYSSELNVNALLLGDSALYLCASSHPSTGGVEQYFGPGTRLTVT.

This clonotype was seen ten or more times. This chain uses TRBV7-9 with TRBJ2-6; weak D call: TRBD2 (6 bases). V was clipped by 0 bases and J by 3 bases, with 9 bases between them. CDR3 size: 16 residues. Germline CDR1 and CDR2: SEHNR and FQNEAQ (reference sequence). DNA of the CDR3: TGTGCCAGCAGCTTAGCGGGAGGACTTGGGGCCAACGTCCTGACTTTC. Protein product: CASSLAGGLGANVLTF.

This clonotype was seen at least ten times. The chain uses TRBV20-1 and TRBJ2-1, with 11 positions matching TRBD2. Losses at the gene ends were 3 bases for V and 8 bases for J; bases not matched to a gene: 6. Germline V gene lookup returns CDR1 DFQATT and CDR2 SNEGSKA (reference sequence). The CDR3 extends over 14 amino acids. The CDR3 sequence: CSASTSGSGDEQFF. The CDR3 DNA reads TGCAGTGCTAGTACTAGCGGGAGTGGTGATGAGCAGTTCTTC.

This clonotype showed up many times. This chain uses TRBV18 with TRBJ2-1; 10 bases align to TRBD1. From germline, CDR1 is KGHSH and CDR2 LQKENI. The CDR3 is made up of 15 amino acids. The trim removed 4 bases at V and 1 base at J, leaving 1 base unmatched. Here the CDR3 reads CASSQGQGSYNEQFF. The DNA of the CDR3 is TGTGCCAGCTCACAGGGACAGGGGTCCTACAATGAGCAGTTCTTC.

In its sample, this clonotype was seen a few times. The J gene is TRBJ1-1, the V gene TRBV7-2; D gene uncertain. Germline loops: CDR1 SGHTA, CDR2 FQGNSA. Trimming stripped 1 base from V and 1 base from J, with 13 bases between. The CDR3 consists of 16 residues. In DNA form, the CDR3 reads TGTGCCAGCAGCTTAGTGGGAGGGCAGACGAACACTGAAGCTTTCTTT. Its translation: CASSLVGGQTNTEAFF.

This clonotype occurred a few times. The DNA of the CDR3 is TGTGCCAGCAGCCCGTGGACTAGCGGGGGCTACGAGCAGTACTTC. Residues: CASSPWTSGGYEQYF. The genes are TRBV9 and TRBJ2-7; 13 bases line up with TRBD2. Looked up from germline, CDR1 is SGDLS and CDR2 is YYNGEE. The CDR3 has 15 amino acids. Losses at the gene ends were 4 bases for V and 3 bases for J; bases not matched to a gene: 4.

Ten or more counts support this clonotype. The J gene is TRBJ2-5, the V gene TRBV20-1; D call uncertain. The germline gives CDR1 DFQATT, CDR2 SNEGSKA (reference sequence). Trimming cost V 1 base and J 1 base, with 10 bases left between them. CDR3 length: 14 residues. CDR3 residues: CSARGSTSQETQYF. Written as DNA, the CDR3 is TGCAGTGCTAGAGGTTCCACCTCCCAAGAGACCCAGTACTTC.

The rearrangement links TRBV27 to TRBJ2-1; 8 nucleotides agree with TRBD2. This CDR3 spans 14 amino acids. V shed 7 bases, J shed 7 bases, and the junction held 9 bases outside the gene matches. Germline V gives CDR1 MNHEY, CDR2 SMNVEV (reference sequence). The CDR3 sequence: CASTGGLAWNEQFF. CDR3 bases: TGTGCCAGCACCGGAGGACTAGCTTGGAATGAGCAGTTCTTC.